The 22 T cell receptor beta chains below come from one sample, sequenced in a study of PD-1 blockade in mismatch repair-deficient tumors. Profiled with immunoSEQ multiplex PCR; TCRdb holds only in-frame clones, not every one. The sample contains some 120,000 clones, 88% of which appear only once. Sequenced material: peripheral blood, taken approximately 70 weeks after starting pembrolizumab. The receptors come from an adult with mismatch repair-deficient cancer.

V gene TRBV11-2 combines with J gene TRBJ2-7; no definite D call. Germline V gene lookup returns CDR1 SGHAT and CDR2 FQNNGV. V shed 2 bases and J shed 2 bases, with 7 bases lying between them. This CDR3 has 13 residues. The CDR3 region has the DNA TGTGCCAGCAGCTTACATTTGGCCTACGAGCAGTACTTC. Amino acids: CASSLHLAYEQYF.

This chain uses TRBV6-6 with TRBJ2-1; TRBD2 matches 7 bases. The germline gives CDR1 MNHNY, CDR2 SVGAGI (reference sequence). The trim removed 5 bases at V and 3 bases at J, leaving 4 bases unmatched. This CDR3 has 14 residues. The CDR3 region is CASSSGVGYNEQFF. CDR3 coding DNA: TGTGCCAGCAGTAGCGGGGTAGGCTACAATGAGCAGTTCTTC.

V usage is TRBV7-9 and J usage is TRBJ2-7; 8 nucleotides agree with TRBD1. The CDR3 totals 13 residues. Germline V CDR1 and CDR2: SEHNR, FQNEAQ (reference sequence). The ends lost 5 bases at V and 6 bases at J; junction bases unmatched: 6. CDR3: CASSPWTGSEQYF. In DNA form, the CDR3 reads TGTGCCAGCAGCCCCTGGACAGGGAGCGAGCAGTACTTC.

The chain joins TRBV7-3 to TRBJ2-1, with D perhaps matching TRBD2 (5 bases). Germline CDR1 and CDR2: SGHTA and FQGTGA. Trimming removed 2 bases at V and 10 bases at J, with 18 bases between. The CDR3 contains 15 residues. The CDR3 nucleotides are TGTGCCAGCAGCTTAGATCCTAGCCAGCGCCCAGAGCAGTTCTTC. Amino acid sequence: CASSLDPSQRPEQFF.

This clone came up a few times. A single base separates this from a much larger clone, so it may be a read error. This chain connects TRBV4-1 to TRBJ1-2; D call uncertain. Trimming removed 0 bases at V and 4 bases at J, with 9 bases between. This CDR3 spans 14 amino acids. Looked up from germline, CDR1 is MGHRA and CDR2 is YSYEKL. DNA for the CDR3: TGCGCCAGCAGCCAAGATCGAGGGCGCTATGGCTACACCTTC. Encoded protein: CASSQDRGRYGYTF.

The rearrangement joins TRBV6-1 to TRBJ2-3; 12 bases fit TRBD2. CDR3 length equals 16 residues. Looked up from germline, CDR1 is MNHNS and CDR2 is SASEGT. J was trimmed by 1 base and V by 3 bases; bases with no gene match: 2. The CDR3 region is CASSDRLAGGTDTQYF. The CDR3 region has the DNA TGTGCCAGCAGTGATCGACTAGCGGGAGGCACAGATACGCAGTATTTT.

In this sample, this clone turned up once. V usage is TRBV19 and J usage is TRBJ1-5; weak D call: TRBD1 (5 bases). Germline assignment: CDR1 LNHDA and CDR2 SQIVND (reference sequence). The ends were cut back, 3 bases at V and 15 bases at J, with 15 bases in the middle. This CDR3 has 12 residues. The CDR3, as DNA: TGTGCCAGTAGTATTGGGGCACTAGAGCTGCATTTT. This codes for CASSIGALELHF.

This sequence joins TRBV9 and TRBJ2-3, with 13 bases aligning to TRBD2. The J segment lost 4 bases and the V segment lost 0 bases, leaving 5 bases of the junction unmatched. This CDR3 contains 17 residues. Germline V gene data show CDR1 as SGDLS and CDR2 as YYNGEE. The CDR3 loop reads CASSVGTSGRWADTQYF. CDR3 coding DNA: TGTGCCAGCAGCGTAGGGACTAGCGGGAGATGGGCAGATACGCAGTATTTT.

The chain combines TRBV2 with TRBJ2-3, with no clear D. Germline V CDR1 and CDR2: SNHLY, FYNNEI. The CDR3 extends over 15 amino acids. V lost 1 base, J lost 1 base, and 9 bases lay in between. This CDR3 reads CASSEDSARTDTQYF. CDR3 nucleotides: TGTGCCAGCAGTGAAGACTCCGCCCGCACAGATACGCAGTATTTT. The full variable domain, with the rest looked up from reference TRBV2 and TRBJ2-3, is EPEVTQTPSHQVTQMGQEVILRCVPISNHLYFYWYRQILGQKVEFLVSFYNNEISEKSEIFDDQFSVERPDGSNFTLKIRSTKLEDSAMYFCASSEDSARTDTQYFGPGTRLTVL.

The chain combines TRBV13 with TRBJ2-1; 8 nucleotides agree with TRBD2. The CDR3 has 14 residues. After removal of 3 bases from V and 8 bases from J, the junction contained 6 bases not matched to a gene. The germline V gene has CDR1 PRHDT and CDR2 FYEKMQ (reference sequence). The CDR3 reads CASSFLSRGDEQFF. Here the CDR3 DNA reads TGTGCCAGCAGCTTTCTCTCGCGGGGGGATGAGCAGTTCTTC.

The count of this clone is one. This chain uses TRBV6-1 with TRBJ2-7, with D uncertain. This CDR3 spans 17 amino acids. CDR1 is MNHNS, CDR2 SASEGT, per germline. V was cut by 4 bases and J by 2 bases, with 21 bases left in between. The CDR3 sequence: CASSGESFTELTYEQYF. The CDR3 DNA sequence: TGTGCCAGCAGTGGAGAAAGCTTTACGGAACTCACCTACGAGCAGTACTTC.

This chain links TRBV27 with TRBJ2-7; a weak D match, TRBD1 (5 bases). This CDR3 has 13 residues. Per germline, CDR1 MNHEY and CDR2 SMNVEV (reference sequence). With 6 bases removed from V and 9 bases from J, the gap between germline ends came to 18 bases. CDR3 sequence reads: CASSPIGETLQYF. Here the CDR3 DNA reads TGTGCCAGCAGCCCTATAGGGGAAACCCTGCAGTACTTC.

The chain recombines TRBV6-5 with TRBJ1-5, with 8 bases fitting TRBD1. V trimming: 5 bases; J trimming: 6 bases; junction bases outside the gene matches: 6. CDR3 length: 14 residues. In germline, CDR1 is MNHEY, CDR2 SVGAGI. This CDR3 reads CASSPGTGGQPQHF. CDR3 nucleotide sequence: TGTGCCAGCAGTCCCGGGACAGGCGGTCAGCCCCAGCATTTT.

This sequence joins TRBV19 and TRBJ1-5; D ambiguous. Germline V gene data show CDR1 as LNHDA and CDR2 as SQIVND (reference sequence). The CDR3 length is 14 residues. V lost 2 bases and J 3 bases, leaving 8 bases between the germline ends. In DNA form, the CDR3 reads TGTGCCAGTAGTATACCCCGGCCCAATCAGCCCCAGCATTTT. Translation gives CASSIPRPNQPQHF. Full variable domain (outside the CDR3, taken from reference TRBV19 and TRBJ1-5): DGGITQSPKYLFRKEGQNVTLSCEQNLNHDAMYWYRQDPGQGLRLIYYSQIVNDFQKGDIAEGYSVSREKKESFPLTVTSAQKNPTAFYLCASSIPRPNQPQHFGDGTRLSIL.

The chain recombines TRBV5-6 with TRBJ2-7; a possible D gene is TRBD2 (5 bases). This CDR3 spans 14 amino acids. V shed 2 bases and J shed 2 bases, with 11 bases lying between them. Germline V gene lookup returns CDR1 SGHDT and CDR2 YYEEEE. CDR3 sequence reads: CASSLGLGAYEQYF. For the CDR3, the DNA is TGTGCCAGCAGCTTAGGACTCGGCGCCTACGAGCAGTACTTC.

The CDR3 loop reads CASRPSLAGAYEQYF. The DNA for the CDR3 is TGTGCCAGCAGGCCGTCTCTAGCAGGGGCCTACGAGCAGTACTTC. This chain connects TRBV28 to TRBJ2-7; D may be TRBD1 (6 bases). This CDR3 region has 15 residues. V was cut by 6 bases and J by 2 bases, with 17 bases left in between. Germline V CDR1 and CDR2: MDHEN, SYDVKM.

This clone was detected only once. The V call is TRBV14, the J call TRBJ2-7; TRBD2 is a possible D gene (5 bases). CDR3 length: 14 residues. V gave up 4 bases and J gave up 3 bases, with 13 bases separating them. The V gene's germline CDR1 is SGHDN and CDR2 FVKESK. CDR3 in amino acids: CASSRGFANYEQYF. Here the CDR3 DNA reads TGTGCCAGCAGCCGCGGGTTCGCTAACTACGAGCAGTACTTC.

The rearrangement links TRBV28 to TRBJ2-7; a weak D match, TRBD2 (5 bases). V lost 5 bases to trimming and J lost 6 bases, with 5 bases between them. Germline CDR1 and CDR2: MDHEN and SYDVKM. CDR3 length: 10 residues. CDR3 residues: CASSAGEQYF. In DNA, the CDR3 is TGTGCCAGCAGTGCGGGCGAGCAGTACTTC.

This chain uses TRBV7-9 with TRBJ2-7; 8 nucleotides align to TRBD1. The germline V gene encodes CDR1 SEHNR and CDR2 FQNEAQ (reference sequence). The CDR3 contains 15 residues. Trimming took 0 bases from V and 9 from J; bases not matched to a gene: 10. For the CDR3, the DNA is TGTGCCAGCAGCTTAGCTGCCGGGACAGGTGTCGCGCAGTACTTC. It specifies CASSLAAGTGVAQYF.

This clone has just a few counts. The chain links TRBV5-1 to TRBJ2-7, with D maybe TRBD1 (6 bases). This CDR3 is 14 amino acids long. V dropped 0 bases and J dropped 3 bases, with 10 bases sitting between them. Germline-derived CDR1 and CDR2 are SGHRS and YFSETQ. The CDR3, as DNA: TGCGCCAGCAGCTTGGTGGGGGCAGTCTACGAGCAGTACTTC. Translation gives CASSLVGAVYEQYF. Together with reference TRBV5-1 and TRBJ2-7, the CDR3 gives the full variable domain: KAGVTQTPRYLIKTRGQQVTLSCSPISGHRSVSWYQQTPGQGLQFLFEYFSETQRNKGNFPGRFSGRQFSNSRSEMNVSTLELGDSALYLCASSLVGAVYEQYFGPGTRLTVT.

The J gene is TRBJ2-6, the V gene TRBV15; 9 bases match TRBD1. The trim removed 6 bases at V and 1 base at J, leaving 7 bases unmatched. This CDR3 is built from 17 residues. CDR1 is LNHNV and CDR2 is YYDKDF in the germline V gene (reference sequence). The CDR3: CATSKQGAFSGANVLTF. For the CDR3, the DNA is TGTGCCACCAGTAAACAGGGGGCTTTTTCTGGGGCCAACGTCCTGACTTTC.

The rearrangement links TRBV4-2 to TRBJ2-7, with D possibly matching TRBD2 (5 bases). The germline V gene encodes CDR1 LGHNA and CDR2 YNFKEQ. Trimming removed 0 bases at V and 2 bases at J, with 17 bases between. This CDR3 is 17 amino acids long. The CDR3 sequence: CASSQDLNAAVTYEQYF. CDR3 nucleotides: TGTGCCAGCAGCCAAGATCTCAATGCAGCGGTAACCTACGAGCAGTACTTC.